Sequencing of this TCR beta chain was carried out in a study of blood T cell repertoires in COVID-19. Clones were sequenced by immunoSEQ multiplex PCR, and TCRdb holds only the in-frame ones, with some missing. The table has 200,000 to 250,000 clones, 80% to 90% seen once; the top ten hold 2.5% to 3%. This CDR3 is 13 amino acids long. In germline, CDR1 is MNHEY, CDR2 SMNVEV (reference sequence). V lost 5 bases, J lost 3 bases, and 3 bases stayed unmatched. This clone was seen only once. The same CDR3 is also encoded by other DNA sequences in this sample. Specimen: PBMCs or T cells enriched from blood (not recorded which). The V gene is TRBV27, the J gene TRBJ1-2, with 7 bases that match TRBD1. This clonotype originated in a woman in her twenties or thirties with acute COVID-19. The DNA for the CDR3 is TGTGCCAGCAGTCCCGGGACAGACTATGGCTACACCTTC. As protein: CASSPGTDYGYTF.